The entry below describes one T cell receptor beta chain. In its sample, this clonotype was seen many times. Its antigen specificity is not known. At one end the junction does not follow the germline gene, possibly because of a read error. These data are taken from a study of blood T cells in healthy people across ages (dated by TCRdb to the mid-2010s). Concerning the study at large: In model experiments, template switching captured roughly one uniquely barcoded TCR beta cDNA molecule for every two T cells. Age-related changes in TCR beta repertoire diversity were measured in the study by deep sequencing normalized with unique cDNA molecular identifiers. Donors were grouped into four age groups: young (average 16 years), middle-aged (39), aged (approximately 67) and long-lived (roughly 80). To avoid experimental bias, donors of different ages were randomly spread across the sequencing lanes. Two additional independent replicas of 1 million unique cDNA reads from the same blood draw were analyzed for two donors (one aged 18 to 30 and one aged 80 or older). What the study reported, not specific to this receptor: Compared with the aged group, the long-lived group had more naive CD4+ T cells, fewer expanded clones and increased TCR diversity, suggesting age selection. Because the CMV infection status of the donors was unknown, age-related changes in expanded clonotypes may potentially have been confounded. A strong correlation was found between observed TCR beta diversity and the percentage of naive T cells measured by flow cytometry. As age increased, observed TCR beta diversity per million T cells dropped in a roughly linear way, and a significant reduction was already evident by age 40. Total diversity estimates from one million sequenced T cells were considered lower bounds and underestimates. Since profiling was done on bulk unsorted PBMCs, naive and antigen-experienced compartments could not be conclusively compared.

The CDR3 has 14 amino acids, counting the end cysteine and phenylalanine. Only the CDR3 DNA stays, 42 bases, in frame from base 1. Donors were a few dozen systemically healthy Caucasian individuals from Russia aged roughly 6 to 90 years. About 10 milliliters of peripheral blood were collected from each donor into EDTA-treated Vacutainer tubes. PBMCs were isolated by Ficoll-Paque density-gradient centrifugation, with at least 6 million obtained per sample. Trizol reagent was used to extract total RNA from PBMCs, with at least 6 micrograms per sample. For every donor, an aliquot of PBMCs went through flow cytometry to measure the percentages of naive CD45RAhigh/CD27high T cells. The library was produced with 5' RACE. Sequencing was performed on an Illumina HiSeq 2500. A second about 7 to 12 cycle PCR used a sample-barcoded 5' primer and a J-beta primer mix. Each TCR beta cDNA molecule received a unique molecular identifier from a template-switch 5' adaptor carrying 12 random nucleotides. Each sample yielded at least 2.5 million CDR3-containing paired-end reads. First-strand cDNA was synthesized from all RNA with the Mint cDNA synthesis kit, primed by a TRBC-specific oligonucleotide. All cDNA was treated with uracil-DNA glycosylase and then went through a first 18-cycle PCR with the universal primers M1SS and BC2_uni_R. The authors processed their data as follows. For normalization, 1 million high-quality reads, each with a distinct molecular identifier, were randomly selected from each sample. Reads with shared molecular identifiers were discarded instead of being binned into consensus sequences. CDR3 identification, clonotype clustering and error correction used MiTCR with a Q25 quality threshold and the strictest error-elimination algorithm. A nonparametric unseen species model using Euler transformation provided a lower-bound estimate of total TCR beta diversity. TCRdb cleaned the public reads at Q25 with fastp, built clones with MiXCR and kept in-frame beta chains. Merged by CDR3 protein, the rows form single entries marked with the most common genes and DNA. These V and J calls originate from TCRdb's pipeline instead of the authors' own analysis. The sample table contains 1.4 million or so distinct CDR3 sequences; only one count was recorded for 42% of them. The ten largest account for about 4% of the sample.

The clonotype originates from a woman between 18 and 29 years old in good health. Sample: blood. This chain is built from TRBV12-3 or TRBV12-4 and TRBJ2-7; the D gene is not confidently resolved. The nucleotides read TGCGCCAGCAGCCTTGTTGGTCTGTCCTACGAGCAGTACTTC. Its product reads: CASSLVGLSYEQYF.